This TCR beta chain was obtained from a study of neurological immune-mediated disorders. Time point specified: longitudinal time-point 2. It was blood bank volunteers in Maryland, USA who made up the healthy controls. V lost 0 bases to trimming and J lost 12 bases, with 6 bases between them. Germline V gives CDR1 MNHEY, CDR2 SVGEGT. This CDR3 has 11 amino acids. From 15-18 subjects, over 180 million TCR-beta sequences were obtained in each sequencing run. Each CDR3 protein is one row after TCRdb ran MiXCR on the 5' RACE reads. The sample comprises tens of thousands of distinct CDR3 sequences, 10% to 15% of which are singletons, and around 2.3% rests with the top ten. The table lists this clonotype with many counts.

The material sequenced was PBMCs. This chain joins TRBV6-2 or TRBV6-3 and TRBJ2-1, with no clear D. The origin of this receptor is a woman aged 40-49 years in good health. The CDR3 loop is CASSYSMRQFF. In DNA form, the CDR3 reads TGTGCCAGCAGTTACTCGATGCGGCAGTTCTTC.